This T cell receptor beta chain is from a study of shared clonotypes between healthy human individuals. Study overall: Per donor, CD8 memory used one plate, CD8 naive used two, CD4 memory used three and CD4 naive used three. Study conclusions and caveats: Shared across a handful of donors were around 5% of the naive CD4 clonotypes. Clonotypes shared by all four donors outscored non-shared clonotypes in generation probability.

The material for each subset, its genomic DNA, was split evenly across several immunoSEQ plates. Data came from immunoSEQ multiplex PCR; TCRdb stores just in-frame clones and leaves some out. The sample has over a million clones, roughly 74% seen once; the top ten hold under 0.65%. V gave up 1 base and J gave up 2 bases, with 13 bases separating them. The germline gives CDR1 SGHTA, CDR2 FQGNSA. The CDR3 sequence is 16 residues long. A word on this clone: The target antigen is unknown.

The genes are TRBV7-2 and TRBJ2-3; D not certain. Sequenced: memory CD4+ T cells from PBMCs. The subset denotes: CD45RA-negative fraction. The sequence came from a man aged 18-30 years in good health. Some clones in this sample may be carry-over from other donors' samples. DNA of the CDR3: TGTGCCAGCAGCTTAGGGGTGGACCAAACCACAGATACGCAGTATTTT. Its protein is CASSLGVDQTTDTQYF.